Listed below are T cell receptor beta chains from one sample, sequenced in a study of blood T cell repertoires in COVID-19. The data were produced by immunoSEQ multiplex PCR, yet TCRdb's version contains in-frame clones alone and is incomplete. This table holds about 160,000 clones, about four fifths found once. Input material: peripheral blood. Source of these receptors: a woman of 80 years or more with active or convalescent COVID-19. Both conserved end residues are trimmed from each CDR3.

V gene: TRBV24-1; CDR3 protein: ATTHGGQGRTEAF
V gene: TRBV19; CDR3 protein: ASSPGLAREGEQY
V gene: TRBV6-5; CDR3 protein: ASSSSGTASGYT
V gene: TRBV5-1; CDR3 protein: ASSLVGSDRVGAKNIQY
V gene: TRBV2; CDR3 protein: ASSESQGAVYEQY
V gene: TRBV2; CDR3 protein: AGSWGLFNSPLH
V gene: TRBV28; CDR3 protein: ASSLLMGGVNTEAF
V gene: TRBV30; CDR3 protein: AWSPGTGGVNNQPQH
V gene: TRBV20-1; CDR3 protein: SASSSGRTYEQY
V gene: TRBV7-3; CDR3 protein: ASSPIAAGGAETQY
V gene: TRBV30; CDR3 protein: AWSRDSFNQPQH
V gene: TRBV6-5; CDR3 protein: ASSGTDSYNEQF
V gene: TRBV6-6; CDR3 protein: ASSYVGQPQH
V gene: TRBV10-3; CDR3 protein: AISGNYGLGQNTEAF
V gene: TRBV18; CDR3 protein: ASSLDSSTEAF
V gene: TRBV3-1/TRBV3-2; CDR3 protein: ASSPRTVTEAF
V gene: TRBV5-4; CDR3 protein: ASSERGGQPQH
V gene: TRBV5-1; CDR3 protein: ASSWGGIGSLEQY
V gene: TRBV11-2; CDR3 protein: ASSFSGGVETQY
V gene: TRBV4-2; CDR3 protein: AAQRTGNEKLF
V gene: TRBV3-1/TRBV3-2; CDR3 protein: ASSQDRETQY
V gene: TRBV3-1/TRBV3-2; CDR3 protein: ASSQDISGRSTDTQY
V gene: TRBV27; CDR3 protein: ASSLSPGNTGELF
V gene: TRBV19; CDR3 protein: ASSIDPGNRGGSGNTIY
V gene: TRBV11-1; CDR3 protein: ASASIGQPYGYT
V gene: TRBV18; CDR3 protein: ASSPRGAYNEQF
V gene: TRBV5-1; CDR3 protein: ASSQDSENQPQH
V gene: TRBV20-1; CDR3 protein: SASDRGETQY
V gene: TRBV29-1; CDR3 protein: SAAGLAGGADTQY
V gene: TRBV2; CDR3 protein: ASDDRTDNSPLH
V gene: TRBV9; CDR3 protein: ASSSRLAGYNEQF
V gene: TRBV5-1; CDR3 protein: ASSLGPPRVEQY
V gene: TRBV11-2; CDR3 protein: AISSGSSYEQY
V gene: TRBV11-2; CDR3 protein: ASSLVGQTGSGANVLT
V gene: TRBV27; CDR3 protein: ASSSIAGGRNEQF
V gene: TRBV12-3/TRBV12-4; CDR3 protein: ASSPRTVQPQH
V gene: TRBV28; CDR3 protein: ASRWRQGTDF